These 20 T cell receptor beta chains came from one sample sequenced in a study of shared clonotypes between healthy human individuals. Generated by immunoSEQ multiplex PCR, the TCRdb table keeps only in-frame clones and is missing some. Among 1 million to 1.3 million clones, around three quarters were seen once, and the ten largest hold around 0.6%. The sample was memory CD4+ T cells from PBMCs. Regarding subset: CD45RA-negative fraction. The receptors come from a man younger than 35 in good health. Some clones in this sample may be carry-over from other donors' samples.

Notes on this clone: Other DNA sequences in this sample translate to the same CDR3. The V gene is TRBV18, the J gene TRBJ2-3, with D hard to call. V was cut by 3 bases and J by 6 bases, with 4 bases left in between. Per germline, CDR1 KGHSH and CDR2 LQKENI. The CDR3 length is 11 residues. As DNA, the CDR3 is TGTGCCAGCTCACCTTCCGATACGCAGTATTTT. It encodes CASSPSDTQYF.

The rearrangement links TRBV5-1 to TRBJ2-1; 7 bases map to TRBD1. The germline CDR1 and CDR2 sequences are SGHRS and YFSETQ. The CDR3 extends over 16 amino acids. Trimming cost V 4 bases and J 8 bases; bases outside gene matches: 15. The CDR3 loop is CASSQGQTMTMDEQFF. The CDR3 bases are TGCGCCAGCAGCCAGGGACAGACCATGACGATGGATGAGCAGTTCTTC. The variable domain in full, with the rest retrieved from reference TRBV5-1 and TRBJ2-1, is KAGVTQTPRYLIKTRGQQVTLSCSPISGHRSVSWYQQTPGQGLQFLFEYFSETQRNKGNFPGRFSGRQFSNSRSEMNVSTLELGDSALYLCASSQGQTMTMDEQFFGPGTRLTVL.

The chain is built from TRBV7-2 and TRBJ1-3; 7 bases are shared with TRBD1. Germline-derived CDR1 and CDR2 are SGHTA and FQGNSA. After removal of 3 bases from V and 6 bases from J, the junction contained 8 bases not matched to a gene. The CDR3 has 15 amino acids. CDR3 coding DNA: TGTGCCAGCAGCTTCAATCCGACAGGGTTAAACACCATATATTTT. This sequence encodes CASSFNPTGLNTIYF.

The sample holds many counts of this clone. Within the sample, other DNA sequences also encode this same CDR3. The chain recombines TRBV7-8 with TRBJ2-5; 13 bases fit TRBD2. V shed 3 bases and J 2 bases; nucleotides not matched to a gene: 3. CDR3 size: 16 residues. The V gene's germline CDR1 is SGHVS and CDR2 FQNEAQ. The CDR3 region is CASSLGLAGSQETQYF. The CDR3 bases are TGTGCCAGCAGCTTGGGACTAGCGGGATCTCAAGAGACCCAGTACTTC. Supplemented by reference TRBV7-8 and TRBJ2-5, the full variable domain reads GAGVSQSPRYKVAKRGQDVALRCDPISGHVSLFWYQQALGQGPEFLTYFQNEAQLDKSGLPSDRFFAERPEGSVSTLKIQRTQQEDSAVYLCASSLGLAGSQETQYFGPGTRLLVL.

The V gene is TRBV28, the J gene TRBJ2-2, with 9 nucleotides matching TRBD2. Looked up from germline, CDR1 is MDHEN and CDR2 is SYDVKM. V was pared by 5 bases and J by 5 bases, with 6 bases of the junction left unmatched. The CDR3 has 15 amino acids. CDR3 sequence reads: CASSPSGRTTGELFF. The CDR3 bases are TGTGCCAGCAGTCCAAGCGGGAGGACGACCGGGGAGCTGTTTTTT.

V is TRBV4-1 and J is TRBJ2-1; TRBD2 agrees at 15 bases. V dropped 5 bases and J dropped 5; count of bases not matched to a gene: 7. Germline V gives CDR1 MGHRA, CDR2 YSYEKL. CDR3 length equals 17 residues. The CDR3 reads CASSSRTSGRANNEQFF. DNA for the CDR3: TGCGCCAGCAGCTCCCGGACTAGCGGGAGGGCAAACAATGAGCAGTTCTTC.

The chain recombines TRBV5-1 with TRBJ2-4; a weak D match, TRBD1 (6 bases). CDR1 is SGHRS and CDR2 is YFSETQ in the germline V gene. V gave up 4 bases and J gave up 2 bases, with 10 bases separating them. There are 14 residues in the CDR3. The CDR3 reads CASSVTGTKNIQYF. DNA for the CDR3: TGCGCCAGCAGCGTAACAGGGACCAAAAACATTCAGTACTTC.

This clone showed up just once. The V call is TRBV6-5, the J call TRBJ1-5, with a weak D call TRBD1 (6 bases). This CDR3 contains 16 residues. CDR1 MNHEY and CDR2 SVGAGI come from the germline V gene. Trimming shortened V by 3 bases and J by 1 base, and 13 bases separated the two germline ends. CDR3 coding DNA: TGTGCCAGCAGTTATGGGGGGCTGGGGAGCAATCAGCCCCAGCATTTT. Amino acids: CASSYGGLGSNQPQHF.

V is TRBV28 and J is TRBJ2-3, with D perhaps matching TRBD1 (6 bases). V was shortened by 5 bases and J by 4 bases, with 13 bases between the two germline ends. Germline assignment: CDR1 MDHEN and CDR2 SYDVKM. CDR3 length: 14 amino acids. CDR3 sequence reads: CASSKWGRPDTQYF. CDR3 sequence (DNA): TGTGCCAGCAGTAAGTGGGGGCGGCCAGATACGCAGTATTTT.

This sequence joins TRBV27 and TRBJ2-7, with 9 bases lining up with TRBD1. The CDR3 spans 13 residues. With V trimmed by 6 bases and J by 9 bases, 9 bases remained unmatched. CDR1 and CDR2 (germline): MNHEY, SMNVEV (reference sequence). The DNA for the CDR3 is TGTGCCAGCAGCCGGGACAGGGAGTATGGGCAGTACTTC. Protein product: CASSRDREYGQYF.

V is TRBV6-1 and J is TRBJ1-2, with 7 nucleotides matching TRBD1. From germline, CDR1 is MNHNS and CDR2 SASEGT. V trimming: 3 bases; J trimming: 8 bases; junction bases outside the gene matches: 12. This CDR3 has 15 amino acids. The DNA for the CDR3 is TGTGCCAGCAGTGAGGCCAGGGGGTCGTCGCGGGGCTACACCTTC. It encodes CASSEARGSSRGYTF.

A single count supports this clone. This chain links TRBV21-1 with TRBJ2-5; no check of the table's D call, TRBD2, against the DNA was made. TRBV21-1 represents a pseudogene. This CDR3 is built from 13 residues. CDR3 in DNA: TGTGCCAGCCGCAGGGCGGGCCAAGAGACCCAGTACTTC. This gives the protein CASRRAGQETQYF.

This chain connects TRBV6-5 to TRBJ1-6; 7 bases match TRBD1. CDR3 length: 15 amino acids. Trimming removed 2 bases from V and 7 bases from J; junction bases left unmatched: 5. Germline values: CDR1 MNHEY, CDR2 SVGAGI. The CDR3 bases are TGTGCCAGCAGTTACGGGGGGACAGAGAATTCACCCCTCCACTTT. As protein: CASSYGGTENSPLHF.

This chain uses TRBV28 with TRBJ1-2; a weak D match, TRBD1 (6 bases). The germline V and J ends were trimmed by 3 bases and 8 bases, with 22 bases remaining between them. Germline V gene lookup returns CDR1 MDHEN and CDR2 SYDVKM. The CDR3 is 16 residues long. The CDR3 region is CASSLSGTSFWRGYTF. CDR3 coding DNA: TGTGCCAGCAGTTTGTCCGGGACATCATTTTGGCGGGGCTACACCTTC.

Concerning this clone: Other DNA sequences within the sample encode an identical CDR3. V usage is TRBV28 and J usage is TRBJ2-6; D ambiguous. With 2 bases removed from V and 0 bases from J, the gap between germline ends came to 11 bases. The CDR3 contains 17 residues. The germline V gene has CDR1 MDHEN and CDR2 SYDVKM. The CDR3 region has the DNA TGTGCCAGCAGTTTACGTGGGCAGAGCTCTGGGGCCAACGTCCTGACTTTC. It is translated as CASSLRGQSSGANVLTF.

The chain links TRBV5-1 to TRBJ1-2, with 7 bases that match TRBD1. Trimming removed 1 base from V and 4 bases from J; junction bases left unmatched: 7. The CDR3 loop spans 15 amino acids. Per germline, CDR1 SGHRS and CDR2 YFSETQ. CDR3 nucleotide sequence: TGCGCCAGCAGCTTGTCGGGACAGTCCTTCTATGGCTACACCTTC. Translation: CASSLSGQSFYGYTF.

The gene calls are TRBV6-5 and TRBJ2-5; perhaps TRBD1 as D (6 bases). The V gene lost 6 bases and the J gene lost 5 bases, with 13 bases spanning the gap. This CDR3 has 13 amino acids. Germline CDR1 reads MNHEY; CDR2 reads SVGAGI. CDR3 sequence: CASSRGGRETQYF. The CDR3, as DNA: TGTGCCAGCAGCCGAGGGGGTCGGGAGACCCAGTACTTC.

V gene TRBV14 combines with J gene TRBJ2-5, with 9 bases aligning to TRBD1. The J call may not be correct, given that the DNA end is closer to TRBJ2-7. CDR1 and CDR2 (germline): SGHDN, FVKESK. This CDR3 contains 15 residues. DNA for the CDR3: TGTGCCAGCAGCCTGGGACAGGGATTAACCTACGAGCAGTACTTC. Translating gives CASSLGQGLTYEQYF.

This clone was counted at least ten times. This rearrangement joins TRBV6-5 to TRBJ1-2; D might be TRBD1 (5 bases). With 6 bases removed from V and 10 bases from J, the gap between germline ends came to 12 bases. This CDR3 contains 11 residues. Germline V lookup: CDR1 MNHEY, CDR2 SVGAGI. The chain's CDR3 is CASRRDAHYTF. The CDR3 DNA is TGTGCCAGCAGGCGGGACGCCCACTACACCTTC.

This clone came up once. V and J are TRBV28 and TRBJ2-1, with D perhaps matching TRBD1 or TRBD2 (6 bases each). Trimming left V 6 bases short and J 1 base short, with 13 bases between. The CDR3 is made up of 15 amino acids. Germline CDR1 reads MDHEN; CDR2 reads SYDVKM. This CDR3 reads CASRRGRGSYNEQFF. The CDR3 DNA is TGTGCCAGCAGGCGGGGCAGGGGTTCCTACAATGAGCAGTTCTTC.